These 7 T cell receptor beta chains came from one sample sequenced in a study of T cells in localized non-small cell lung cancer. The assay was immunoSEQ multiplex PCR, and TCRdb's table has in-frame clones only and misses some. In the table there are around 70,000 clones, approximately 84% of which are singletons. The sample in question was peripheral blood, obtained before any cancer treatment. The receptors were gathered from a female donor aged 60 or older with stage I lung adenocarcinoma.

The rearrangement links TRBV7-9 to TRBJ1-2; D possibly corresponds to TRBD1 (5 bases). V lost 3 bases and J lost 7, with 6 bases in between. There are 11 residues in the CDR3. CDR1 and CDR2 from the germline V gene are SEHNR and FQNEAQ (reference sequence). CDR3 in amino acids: CASSLRGGYTF. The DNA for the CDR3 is TGTGCCAGCAGCTTGAGGGGTGGCTACACCTTC.

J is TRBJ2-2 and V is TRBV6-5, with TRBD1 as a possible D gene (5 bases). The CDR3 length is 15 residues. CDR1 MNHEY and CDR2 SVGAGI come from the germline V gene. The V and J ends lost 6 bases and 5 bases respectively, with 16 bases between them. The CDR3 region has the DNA TGTGCCAGCAGCTACCTTGGCAGGGTGACCGGGGAGCTGTTTTTT. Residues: CASSYLGRVTGELFF.

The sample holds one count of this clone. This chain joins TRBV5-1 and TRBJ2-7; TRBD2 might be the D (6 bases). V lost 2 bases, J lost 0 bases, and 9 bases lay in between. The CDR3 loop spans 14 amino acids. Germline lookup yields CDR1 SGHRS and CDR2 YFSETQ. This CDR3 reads CASSFGTRSYEQYF. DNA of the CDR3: TGCGCCAGCAGCTTTGGGACTCGCTCCTACGAGCAGTACTTC.

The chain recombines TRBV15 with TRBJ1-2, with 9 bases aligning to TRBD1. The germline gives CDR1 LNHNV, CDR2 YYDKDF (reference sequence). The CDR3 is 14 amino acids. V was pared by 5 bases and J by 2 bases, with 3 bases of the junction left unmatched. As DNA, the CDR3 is TGTGCCACCAGCCCGGGACAGGGCAACTATGGCTACACCTTC. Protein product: CATSPGQGNYGYTF.

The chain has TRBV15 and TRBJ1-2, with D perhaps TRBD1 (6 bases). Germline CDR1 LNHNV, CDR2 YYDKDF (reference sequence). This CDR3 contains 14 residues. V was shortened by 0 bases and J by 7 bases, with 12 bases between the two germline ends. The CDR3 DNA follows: TGTGCCACCAGCAGAGATCCCCAGGGGTCTGGCTACACCTTC. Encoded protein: CATSRDPQGSGYTF. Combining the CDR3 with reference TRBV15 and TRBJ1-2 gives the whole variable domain DAMVIQNPRYQVTQFGKPVTLSCSQTLNHNVMYWYQQKSSQAPKLLFHYYDKDFNNEADTPDNFQSRRPNTSFCFLDIRSPGLGDTAMYLCATSRDPQGSGYTFGSGTRLTVV.

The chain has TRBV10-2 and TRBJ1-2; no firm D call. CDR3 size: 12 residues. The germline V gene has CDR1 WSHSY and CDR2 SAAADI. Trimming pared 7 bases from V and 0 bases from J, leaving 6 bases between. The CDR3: CASTHPNYGYTF. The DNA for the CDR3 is TGCGCCAGCACCCACCCTAACTATGGCTACACCTTC.

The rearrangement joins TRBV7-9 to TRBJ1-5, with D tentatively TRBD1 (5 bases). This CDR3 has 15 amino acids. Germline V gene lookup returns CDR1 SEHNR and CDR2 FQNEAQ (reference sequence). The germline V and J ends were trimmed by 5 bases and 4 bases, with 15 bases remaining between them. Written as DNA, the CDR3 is TGTGCCAGCAGCCCGGTGGGGGATCGGAATCAGCCCCAGCATTTT. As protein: CASSPVGDRNQPQHF.